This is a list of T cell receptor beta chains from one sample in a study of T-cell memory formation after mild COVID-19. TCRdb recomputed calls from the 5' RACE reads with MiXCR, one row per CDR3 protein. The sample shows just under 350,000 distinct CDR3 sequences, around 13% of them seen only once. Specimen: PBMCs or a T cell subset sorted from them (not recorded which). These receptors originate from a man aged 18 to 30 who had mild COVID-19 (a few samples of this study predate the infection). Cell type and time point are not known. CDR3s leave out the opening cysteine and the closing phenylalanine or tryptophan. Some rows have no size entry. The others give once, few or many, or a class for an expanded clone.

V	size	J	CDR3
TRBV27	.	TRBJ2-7	ASSLSPGAYEQY
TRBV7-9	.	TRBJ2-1	ASTDLTAFYNEQF
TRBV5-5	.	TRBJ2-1	ASSQTGGGYNEQF
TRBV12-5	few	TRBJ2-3	ASGTRGPTDTQY
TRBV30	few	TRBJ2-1	ACSLDLPEVEF
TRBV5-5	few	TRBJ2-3	ASSFGRGGSADTQY
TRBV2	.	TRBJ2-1	ASSEDYSSYNEQF
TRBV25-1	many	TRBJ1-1	ASSGHLDSRAF
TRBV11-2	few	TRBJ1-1	ASSQRGNKGITEAF
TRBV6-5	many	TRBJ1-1	ASGQGTEAF
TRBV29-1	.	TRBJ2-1	SVGQPLGTATNEQF
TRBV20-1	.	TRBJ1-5	SARGQTNQPQH
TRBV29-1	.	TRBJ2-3	SVGGQGIDTQY
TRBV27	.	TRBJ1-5	ASSSQGGPQH
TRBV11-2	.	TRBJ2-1	ASSLRARVSSYNEQF
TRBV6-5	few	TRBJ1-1	ASSYQGGRANTEAF
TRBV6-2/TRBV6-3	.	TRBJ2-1	ASRGTSGNEQF
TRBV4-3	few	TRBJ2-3	ASSQDPVREGADTQY
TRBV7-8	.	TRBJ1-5	ASSRGEGWSNQPQH
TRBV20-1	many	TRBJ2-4	SATRTSGILAKNIQY
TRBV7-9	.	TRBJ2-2	ASSLHNGELF
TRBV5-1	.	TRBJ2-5	ASSLTSGGAVVETQY
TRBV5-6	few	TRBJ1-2	ASTLQEYYGYT
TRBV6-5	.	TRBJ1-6	ASSQAQGQGGSPLH
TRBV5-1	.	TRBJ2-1	ASSGDEGNEQF
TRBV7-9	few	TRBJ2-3	ASNTHRRGTSTDTQY
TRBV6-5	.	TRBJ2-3	ASRNWTRGSDTQY
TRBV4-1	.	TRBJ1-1	ASSQIPGLLGEAF
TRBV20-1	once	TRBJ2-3	SARADRLTDTQY
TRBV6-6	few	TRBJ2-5	ASSQTGVGETQY
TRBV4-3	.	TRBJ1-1	ASSQEGVTEAF
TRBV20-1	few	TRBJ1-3	SARMRTGGNTIY
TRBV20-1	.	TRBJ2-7	SARLVYEQY
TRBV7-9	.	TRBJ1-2	ASSLAVEGAKYGYT
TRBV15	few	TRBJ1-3	ATSLQGGNTIY
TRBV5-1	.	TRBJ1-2	ASRKEGWTGDYGYT
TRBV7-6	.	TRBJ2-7	ASSLRDGDEQY
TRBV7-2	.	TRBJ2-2	ASGPDRGTGELF
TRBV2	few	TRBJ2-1	ASFGLAGSNEQF
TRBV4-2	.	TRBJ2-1	ASSQEETGGYNEQF
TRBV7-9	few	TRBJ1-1	ASSIDRGGEAF
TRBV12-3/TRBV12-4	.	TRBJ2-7	ASSARRVGRSYEQY
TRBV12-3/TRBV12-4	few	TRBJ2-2	ASSRRLAGRNTGELF
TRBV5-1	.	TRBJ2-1	ASSRSISLRGNEQF
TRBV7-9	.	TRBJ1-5	ASSPRGGGSQPQH
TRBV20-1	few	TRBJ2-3	SATRPPGLAGATDTQY
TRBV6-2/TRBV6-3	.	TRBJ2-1	ASIPLAAPYNEQF
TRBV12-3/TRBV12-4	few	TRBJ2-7	ASSPRDRGTYEQY
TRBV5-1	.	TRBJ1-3	ASSLAGQLSGNTIY
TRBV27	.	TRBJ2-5	ASSFHGNQETQY
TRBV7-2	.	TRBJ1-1	ASTTAGVRGTEAF
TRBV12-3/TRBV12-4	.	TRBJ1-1	ASSLAKENTEAF
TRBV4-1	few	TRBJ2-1	ASSQDRGVVEQF
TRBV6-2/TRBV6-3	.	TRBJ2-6	ASSYHSSGPGANVLT